The clone carrying this TCR beta chain appeared a few times. Antigen unknown. This entry comes from a study of CD8+ T cells in alopecia areata. cDNA prepared by RNA extraction and subsequent reverse transcription served as the template for sequencing. TCRdb keeps only in-frame clones here, not all; method: immunoSEQ multiplex PCR. The sample contains over 80,000 clones, 44% of which appear only once. Study-wide results and limits: For patients receiving tofacitinib, scalp clonality and expanded CD8+ clones among the top 100 significantly decreased.

This sample's treatment: oral pan-JAK inhibitor, 5-10 mg twice daily. This receptor was identified in a human donor with alopecia areata. Material: CD8+ T cells sorted from blood, obtained at week 24, from a patient treated with tofacitinib.

The CDR3 DNA reads TGCGCCAGCAGCCTCGGACTAGCGGGAGGGCAAAGGGAGCTGTTTTTT. Encoded protein: CASSLGLAGGQRELFF. The V gene is TRBV4-1, the J gene TRBJ2-2; 15 nucleotides agree with TRBD2. This CDR3 has 16 amino acids. In germline, CDR1 is MGHRA, CDR2 YSYEKL. Trimming at V came to 4 bases and at J to 9 bases, leaving 6 bases not matched to a gene.